These 16 T cell receptor beta chains were all obtained from the same sample, sequenced in a study of T cell repertoires in cytomegalovirus infection. TCRdb processed the reads anew with MiXCR; each CDR3 protein has one entry. This table holds 490,000 or so distinct CDR3 sequences, 10% to 12% found once. The sample taken for sequencing was PBMCs. These receptors originate from a human donor in good health (CMV status not recorded). Some clones in this sample may be carry-over from other donors' samples.

This clonotype was detected only a few times. The chain recombines TRBV7-9 with TRBJ2-7; D is ambiguous. Trimming took 4 bases from V and 2 from J, leaving 12 bases between them. The CDR3 runs to 14 residues. Germline CDR1 reads SEHNR; CDR2 reads FQNEAQ (reference sequence). CDR3 region: CASSSWTGTYEQYF. The DNA of the CDR3 is TGTGCCAGCAGCTCCTGGACCGGTACCTACGAGCAGTACTTC.

The CDR3 loop reads CASSPVGAKNIQYF. CDR3 nucleotides: TGCGCCAGCAGCCCAGTTGGGGCCAAAAACATTCAGTACTTC. The rearrangement links TRBV4-1 to TRBJ2-4; D gene uncertain. V was cut by 4 bases and J by 1 base, with 8 bases left in between. The length of the CDR3 is 14 residues. Germline assignment: CDR1 MGHRA and CDR2 YSYEKL.

This clonotype was seen ten or more times. This chain connects TRBV9 to TRBJ2-1; 10 bases fit TRBD2. The CDR3 has 18 amino acids. The junction had 13 bases not matched to a gene; V was cut back by 0 bases and J by 7 bases. CDR1 is SGDLS, CDR2 YYNGEE, per germline. The CDR3 protein is CASSVALTFSGGLNEQFF. The CDR3 nucleotides read TGTGCCAGCAGCGTAGCGCTCACGTTTAGCGGGGGGCTGAATGAGCAGTTCTTC.

This chain links TRBV6-6 with TRBJ2-3; a possible D gene is TRBD2 (7 bases). V was cut by 6 bases and J by 6 bases, with 19 bases left in between. The CDR3 extends over 15 amino acids. Germline lookup yields CDR1 MNHNY and CDR2 SVGAGI (reference sequence). The DNA of the CDR3 is TGTGCCAGCAGCCGCCTGGGGGGGGCAGGTGATACGCAGTATTTT. Its translation: CASSRLGGAGDTQYF.

This clonotype was observed many times. The CDR3 coding sequence is TGCAGCGTTCAAACCTCGGGACAGCGCTCTGGAAACACCATATATTTT. Its protein product is CSVQTSGQRSGNTIYF. The chain recombines TRBV29-1 with TRBJ1-3; TRBD1 agrees at 7 bases. In germline, CDR1 is SQVTM, CDR2 ANQGSEA. J gave up 0 bases and V 5 bases, and 10 bases lay outside the gene matches. The CDR3 sequence is 16 residues long.

V gene TRBV13 combines with J gene TRBJ1-2; 10 bases fit TRBD1. This CDR3 spans 13 amino acids. V lost 11 bases to trimming and J lost 5 bases; unmatched junction nucleotides: 8. Looked up from germline, CDR1 is PRHDT and CDR2 is FYEKMQ (reference sequence). DNA of the CDR3: TGTGCCGGTCGGACAGGGGGAATTTATGGCTACACCTTC. Translated: CAGRTGGIYGYTF.

There are a few counts of this clonotype. V gene TRBV5-1 combines with J gene TRBJ1-4; 8 bases are a match to TRBD1. Germline lookup yields CDR1 SGHRS and CDR2 YFSETQ. The CDR3 is 15 amino acids. V lost 2 bases and J lost 6; bases outside the gene matches: 6. The CDR3 DNA follows: TGCGCCAGCAGCTTAAACGGACAGGGCTATGAAAAACTGTTTTTT. This encodes CASSLNGQGYEKLFF.

V is TRBV28 and J is TRBJ1-1; D perhaps matches TRBD1 (6 bases). In germline, CDR1 is MDHEN, CDR2 SYDVKM. The CDR3 is made up of 11 amino acids. The ends were cut back, 7 bases at V and 7 bases at J, with 10 bases in the middle. The CDR3 DNA reads as TGTGCCAGCACCACAGGGTATGAAGCTTTCTTT. As protein: CASTTGYEAFF.

This clonotype came up many times. This chain links TRBV14 with TRBJ2-1, with 10 nucleotides matching TRBD1. Germline V CDR1 and CDR2: SGHDN, FVKESK. The ends lost 1 base at V and 6 bases at J; junction bases unmatched: 3. The CDR3 loop spans 15 amino acids. For the CDR3, the DNA is TGTGCCAGCAGCCAAGGACAGGGGGCTGGCAATGAGCAGTTCTTC. Residues: CASSQGQGAGNEQFF. The full variable domain, in which reference TRBV14 and TRBJ2-1 provide the parts outside the CDR3, is EAGVTQFPSHSVIEKGQTVTLRCDPISGHDNLYWYRRVMGKEIKFLLHFVKESKQDESGMPNNRFLAERTGGTYSTLKVQPAELEDSGVYFCASSQGQGAGNEQFFGPGTRLTVL.

V and J are TRBV6-2 or TRBV6-3 and TRBJ2-7, with a possible D match to TRBD1 (6 bases). The V and J ends lost 5 bases and 0 bases respectively, with 17 bases between them. Germline-derived CDR1 and CDR2 are MNHEY and SVGEGT. The length of the CDR3 is 16 residues. The CDR3 DNA follows: TGTGCCAGCAGTCTACCGTGGACAGCCCCCTCCTACGAGCAGTACTTC. This translates into CASSLPWTAPSYEQYF.

This clonotype was seen at least ten times. The rearrangement links TRBV29-1 to TRBJ2-1, with D possibly matching TRBD1 (6 bases). This CDR3 is 12 amino acids long. Germline assignment: CDR1 SQVTM and CDR2 ANQGSEA. Between the trimmed V and J ends, which lost 7 bases and 6 bases, there was a span of 13 bases. CDR3 residues: CSGLGASNEQFF. CDR3 nucleotide sequence: TGCAGCGGCCTGGGGGCCAGCAATGAGCAGTTCTTC.

V and J are TRBV12-3 or TRBV12-4 and TRBJ2-5; 8 bases are shared with TRBD1. The CDR3 spans 14 residues. The ends lost 2 bases at V and 3 bases at J; junction bases unmatched: 2. The CDR3 DNA sequence: TGTGCCAGCAGTTTATCGGACAGGGAAGAGACCCAGTACTTC. This sequence encodes CASSLSDREETQYF.

This clonotype was observed a handful of times. The chain links TRBV20-1 to TRBJ2-2; 10 bases line up with TRBD2. CDR3 length: 17 amino acids. Germline V lookup: CDR1 DFQATT, CDR2 SNEGSKA (reference sequence). V trimming: 2 bases; J trimming: 6 bases; junction bases outside the gene matches: 12. This CDR3 reads CSARPFSSGSRAGELFF. The CDR3 DNA sequence: TGCAGTGCTAGACCCTTCTCTAGCGGGAGTAGGGCCGGGGAGCTGTTTTTT.

This clonotype showed up just a few times. The V call is TRBV28, the J call TRBJ2-4; 7 bases fit TRBD2. Per the germline V gene, CDR1 is MDHEN and CDR2 is SYDVKM. The CDR3 runs to 15 residues. V dropped 7 bases and J dropped 0; count of bases not matched to a gene: 6. The CDR3 sequence: CASMGGDLAKNIQYF. CDR3 DNA sequence: TGTGCCAGCATGGGGGGGGATCTAGCCAAAAACATTCAGTACTTC.

This clonotype was seen ten or more times. The rearrangement uses TRBV7-8 and TRBJ2-1; D not resolved. Germline V gene sequence: CDR1 SGHVS, CDR2 FQNEAQ. The CDR3 sequence is 14 residues long. Between the trimmed V and J ends, which lost 1 base and 4 bases, there was a span of 8 bases. CDR3 nucleotides: TGTGCCAGCAGCTTAGACAATTCATACAATGAGCAGTTCTTC. It encodes CASSLDNSYNEQFF.

This clonotype has just a few counts. Here the CDR3 reads CASSEITTASSYEQYF. The CDR3, as DNA: TGTGCCAGCAGTGAAATCACGACTGCCTCCTCCTACGAGCAGTACTTC. This chain connects TRBV25-1 to TRBJ2-7, with D uncertain. Trimming took 2 bases from V and 0 from J, leaving 14 bases between them. Germline V lookup: CDR1 MGHDK, CDR2 SYGVNS. There are 16 residues in the CDR3.